This T cell receptor (beta chain) was captured in a study of CD8+ T cells in alopecia areata. cDNA prepared by RNA extraction and subsequent reverse transcription served as the template for sequencing. The data were produced by immunoSEQ multiplex PCR, yet TCRdb's version contains in-frame clones alone and is incomplete. The data contain more than 95,000 clones, approximately 42% of them seen just once; the ten biggest clones take up about 1.4%. V trimming: 7 bases; J trimming: 1 base; junction bases outside the gene matches: 2. Per germline, CDR1 SQVTM and CDR2 ANQGSEA. The CDR3 is made up of 13 amino acids.

The sequence came from a human donor with alopecia areata. The sample consisted of CD4+ T cells sorted from blood. This chain uses TRBV29-1 with TRBJ2-1; 9 bases are a match to TRBD1. CDR3 sequence reads: CSADRGSYNEQFF. The CDR3 DNA is TGCAGCGCGGACAGGGGTTCCTACAATGAGCAGTTCTTC.